This T cell receptor beta chain was sequenced in a study of blood T cell repertoires in COVID-19. V was pared by 5 bases and J by 6 bases, with 5 bases between. The CDR3 loop spans 11 amino acids. Germline assignment: CDR1 SNHLY and CDR2 FYNNEI. TCRdb's copy holds only in-frame clones and misses some; the assay was immunoSEQ multiplex PCR. The data show about 120,000 clones, more than 60% seen once. The specimen was peripheral blood. The J gene is TRBJ2-1, the V gene TRBV2; D uncertain. The source is a man between 65 and 85 years old with acute or convalescent COVID-19. DNA for the CDR3: TGTGCCAGCAGTCTCCTCAATGAGCAGTTCTTC. This sequence encodes CASSLLNEQFF.